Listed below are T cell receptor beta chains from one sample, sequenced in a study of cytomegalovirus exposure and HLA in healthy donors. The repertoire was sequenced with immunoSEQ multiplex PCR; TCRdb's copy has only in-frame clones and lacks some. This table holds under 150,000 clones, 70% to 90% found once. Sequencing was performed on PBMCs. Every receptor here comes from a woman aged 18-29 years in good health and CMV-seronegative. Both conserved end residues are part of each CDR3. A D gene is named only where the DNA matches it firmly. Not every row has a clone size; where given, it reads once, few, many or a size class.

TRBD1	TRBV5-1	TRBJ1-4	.	CASSFVPLLTGSAEKLFF	TGCGCCAGCAGCTTTGTCCCACTCCTGACAGGGAGCGCTGAAAAACTGTTTTTT
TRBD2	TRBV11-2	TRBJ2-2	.	CASSRTSGRSTGELFF	TGTGCCAGCAGCCGCACTAGCGGGAGAAGTACCGGGGAGCTGTTTTTT
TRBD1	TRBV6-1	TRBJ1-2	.	CASSEARGYGYTF	TGTGCCAGCAGTGAAGCCAGGGGGTATGGCTACACCTTC
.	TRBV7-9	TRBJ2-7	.	CASSFSGAYEQYF	TGTGCCAGCAGCTTTTCAGGGGCCTACGAGCAGTACTTC
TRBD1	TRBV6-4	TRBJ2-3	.	CASSPGTGRVADTQYF	TGTGCCAGCAGCCCAGGGACAGGGAGGGTGGCAGATACGCAGTATTTT
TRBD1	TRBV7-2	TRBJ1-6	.	CASSPYRGNNSPLHF	TGTGCCAGCAGCCCCTACAGGGGGAATAATTCACCCCTCCACTTT
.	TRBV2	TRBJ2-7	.	CATTTAHYEQYF	TGTGCCACAACGACAGCCCACTACGAGCAGTACTTC
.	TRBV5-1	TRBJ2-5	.	CASSYFTSQETQYF	TGCGCCAGCAGCTACTTTACGTCTCAAGAGACCCAGTACTTC
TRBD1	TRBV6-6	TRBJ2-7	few	CASSNRGTHEQYF	TGTGCCAGCAGCAACAGGGGGACCCACGAGCAGTACTTC
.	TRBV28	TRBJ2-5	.	CASSRRAPVLETQYF	TGTGCCAGCAGCCGGAGAGCCCCGGTACTGGAGACCCAGTACTTC
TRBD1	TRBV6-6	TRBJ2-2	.	CATGQGKGGELFF	TGTGCCACTGGACAGGGGAAAGGCGGGGAGCTGTTTTTT
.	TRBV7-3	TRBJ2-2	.	CASSLLRTGELFF	TGTGCCAGCAGCTTATTGAGAACCGGGGAGCTGTTTTTT
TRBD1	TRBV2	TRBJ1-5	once	CASSEWRRTGNQPQHF	TGTGCCAGCAGTGAATGGCGGCGGACAGGGAATCAGCCCCAGCATTTT
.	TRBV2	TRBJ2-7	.	CASSEKGQGFYEQYF	TGTGCCAGCAGTGAAAAGGGGCAGGGGTTCTACGAGCAGTACTTC
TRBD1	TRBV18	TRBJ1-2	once	CASSPGTADYGYTF	TGTGCCAGCTCACCCGGGACAGCAGACTATGGCTACACCTTC
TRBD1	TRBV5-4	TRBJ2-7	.	CASSLRQGSYEQYF	TGTGCCAGCAGCTTGCGACAGGGGTCCTACGAGCAGTACTTC
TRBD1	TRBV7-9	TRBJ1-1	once	CASSPYLPRSTGANTEAFF	TGTGCCAGCAGCCCATACCTCCCCCGCTCCACAGGGGCGAACACTGAAGCTTTCTTT
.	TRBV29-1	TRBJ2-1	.	CSVVISYNEQFF	TGCAGCGTCGTTATTTCCTACAATGAGCAGTTCTTC
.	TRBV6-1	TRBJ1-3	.	CASSEARGRQRNTIYF	TGTGCCAGCAGTGAAGCGCGGGGGCGCCAGAGAAACACCATATATTTT
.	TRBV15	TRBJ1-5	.	CATSRVGLGRGRTNQPQHF	TGTGCCACCAGCAGAGTCGGGTTAGGCAGGGGTCGTACCAATCAGCCCCAGCATTTT
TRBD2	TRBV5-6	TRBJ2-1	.	CASSLPLAAYNEQFF	TGTGCCAGCAGCTTGCCCCTAGCGGCCTACAATGAGCAGTTCTTC
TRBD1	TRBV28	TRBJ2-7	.	CASSHNRDRSYEQYF	TGTGCCAGCAGCCACAACCGGGACAGATCCTACGAGCAGTACTTC
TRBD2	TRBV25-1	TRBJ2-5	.	CASSGIAGKLETQYF	TGTGCCAGCAGTGGGATAGCGGGAAAATTAGAGACCCAGTACTTC
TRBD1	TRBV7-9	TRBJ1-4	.	CASSVRTGYGEKLFF	TGTGCCAGCAGCGTAAGGACAGGGTACGGTGAAAAACTGTTTTTT
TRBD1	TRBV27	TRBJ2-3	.	CASSLPDRVSTDTQYF	TGTGCCAGCAGTTTACCGGACAGGGTTAGCACAGATACGCAGTATTTT
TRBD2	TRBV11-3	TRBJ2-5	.	CASSSRGAQYF	TGTGCCAGCAGCTCTCGGGGGGCCCAGTACTTC
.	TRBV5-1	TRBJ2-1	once	CASSLVKAGDHNEQFF	TGCGCCAGCAGCTTGGTTAAGGCAGGGGACCACAATGAGCAGTTCTTC
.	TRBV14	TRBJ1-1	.	CASSQVNGGRRTEAFF	TGTGCCAGCAGCCAAGTTAATGGAGGGAGGCGCACTGAAGCTTTCTTT
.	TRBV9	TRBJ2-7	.	CASSPATDPYEQYF	TGTGCCAGCAGCCCGGCGACAGACCCCTACGAGCAGTACTTC
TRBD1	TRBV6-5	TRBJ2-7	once	CASRPGDRVPLEQYF	TGTGCCAGCCGTCCCGGCGACAGGGTTCCTTTGGAGCAGTACTTC
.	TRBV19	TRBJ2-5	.	CASSRLPRGKETQYF	TGTGCCAGTAGTAGGTTGCCAAGGGGAAAAGAGACCCAGTACTTC
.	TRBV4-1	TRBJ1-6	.	CASSQVGRGHSPLHF	TGCGCCAGCAGCCAAGTTGGCAGGGGACACTCACCCCTCCACTTT
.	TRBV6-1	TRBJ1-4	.	CASSDGGWTNEKLFF	TGTGCCAGCAGTGATGGGGGGTGGACTAATGAAAAACTGTTTTTT
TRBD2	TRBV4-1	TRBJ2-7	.	CASSQDLIAGGGEQYF	TGCGCCAGCAGCCAAGATTTGATAGCGGGAGGTGGCGAGCAGTACTTC
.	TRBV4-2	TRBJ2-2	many	CASSQGTGNTGELFF	TGTGCCAGCAGCCAGGGCACAGGGAACACCGGGGAGCTGTTTTTT
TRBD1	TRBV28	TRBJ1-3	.	CASSLPGPGGYGNTIYF	TGTGCCAGCAGTTTACCGGGTCCAGGGGGGTATGGAAACACCATATATTTT
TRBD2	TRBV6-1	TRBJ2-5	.	CASGGPGLAQETQYF	TGTGCCAGCGGGGGCCCGGGACTAGCCCAAGAGACCCAGTACTTC
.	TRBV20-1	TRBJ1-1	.	CSARDGSRAFF	TGCAGTGCTAGAGACGGGAGCAGAGCTTTCTTT
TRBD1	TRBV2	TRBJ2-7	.	CASGTGVTNEQYF	TGTGCCAGCGGGACAGGTGTGACCAACGAGCAGTACTTC
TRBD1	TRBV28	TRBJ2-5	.	CASSLSGQGRETQYF	TGTGCCAGCAGTTTATCCGGACAGGGGCGGGAGACCCAGTACTTC
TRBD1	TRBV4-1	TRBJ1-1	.	CASSAGTGGTEAFF	TGCGCCAGCAGCGCCGGGACAGGGGGCACTGAAGCTTTCTTT
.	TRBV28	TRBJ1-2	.	CASSFGGNYGYTF	TGTGCCAGCAGTTTTGGGGGGAACTATGGCTACACCTTC
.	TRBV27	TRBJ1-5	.	CASSLQGGGNQPQHF	TGTGCCAGCAGTTTACAGGGCGGAGGCAATCAGCCCCAGCATTTT
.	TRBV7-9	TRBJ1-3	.	CASSSPGQTLGNTIYF	TGTGCCAGCAGCTCCCCCGGACAGACATTAGGGAACACCATATATTTT
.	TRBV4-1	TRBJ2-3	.	CASSPDTPWTDTQYF	TGCGCCAGCAGCCCGGACACTCCTTGGACAGATACGCAGTATTTT
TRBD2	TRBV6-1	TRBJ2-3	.	CASSEGLATDTQYF	TGTGCCAGCAGTGAGGGACTAGCCACAGATACGCAGTATTTT
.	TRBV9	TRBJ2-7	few	CASSVDLGSYEQYF	TGTGCCAGCAGCGTAGATCTAGGCTCCTACGAGCAGTACTTC
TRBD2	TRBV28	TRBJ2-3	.	CASGRVGGSSTDTQYF	TGTGCCAGCGGCCGCGTCGGGGGGAGTAGCACAGATACGCAGTATTTT
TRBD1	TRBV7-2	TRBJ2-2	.	CASSLGVMGKTGGVGELFF	TGTGCCAGCAGCTTAGGGGTCATGGGGAAAACAGGGGGCGTCGGGGAGCTGTTTTTT
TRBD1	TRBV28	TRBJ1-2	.	CASSFPQGVYGYTF	TGTGCCAGCAGTTTTCCCCAGGGGGTCTATGGCTACACCTTC
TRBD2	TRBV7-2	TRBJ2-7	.	CASSGGGTSSYYEQYF	TGTGCCAGCAGCGGAGGAGGGACTAGTAGTTACTACGAGCAGTACTTC
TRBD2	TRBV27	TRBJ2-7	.	CASSRLSRREGLDEQYF	TGTGCCAGCAGTAGACTATCTAGGCGGGAGGGCCTGGACGAGCAGTACTTC
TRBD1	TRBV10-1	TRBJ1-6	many	CASSESDREFSSYNSPLHF	TGCGCCAGCAGTGAGTCAGACAGGGAATTTAGCTCCTATAATTCACCCCTCCACTTT